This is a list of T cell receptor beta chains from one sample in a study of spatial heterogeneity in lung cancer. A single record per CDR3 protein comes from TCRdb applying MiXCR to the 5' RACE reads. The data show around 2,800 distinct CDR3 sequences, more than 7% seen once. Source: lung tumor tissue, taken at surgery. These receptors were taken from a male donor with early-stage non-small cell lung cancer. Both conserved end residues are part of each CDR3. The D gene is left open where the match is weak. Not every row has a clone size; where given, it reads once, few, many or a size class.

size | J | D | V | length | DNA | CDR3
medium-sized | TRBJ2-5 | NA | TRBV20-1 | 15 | TGCAGTGCTAGAGATCTGAGGCTAGCAGAAGAGACCCAGTACTTC | CSARDLRLAEETQYF
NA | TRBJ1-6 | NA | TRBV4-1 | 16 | TGCGCCAGCAGCCAAGATCGACAGATCTATAATTCACCCCTCCACTTT | CASSQDRQIYNSPLHF
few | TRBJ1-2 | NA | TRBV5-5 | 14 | TGTGCCAGCAGCCCCCTGGGAGCGCTCTATGGCTACACCTTC | CASSPLGALYGYTF
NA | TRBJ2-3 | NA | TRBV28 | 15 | TGTGCCAGCAGTTTCTTGGGTTGGGACACAGATACGCAGTATTTT | CASSFLGWDTDTQYF
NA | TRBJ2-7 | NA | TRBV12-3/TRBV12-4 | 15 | TGTGCCAGCAGTTTGGTATCGATCTCAACCTACGAGCAGTACTTC | CASSLVSISTYEQYF
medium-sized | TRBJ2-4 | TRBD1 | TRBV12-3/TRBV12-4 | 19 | TGTGCCAGCAGCCGACCCGCGGGGACAGGGGGCGCGGGCAAAAACATTCAGTACTTC | CASSRPAGTGGAGKNIQYF
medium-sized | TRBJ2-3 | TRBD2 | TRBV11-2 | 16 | TGTGCCAGCAGCTCCGGACTAGCGGGGGCCGGAGATACGCAGTATTTT | CASSSGLAGAGDTQYF
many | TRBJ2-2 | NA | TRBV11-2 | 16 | TGTGCCAGCAGCTATGAGACCGGGTCAAACACCGGGGAGCTGTTTTTT | CASSYETGSNTGELFF
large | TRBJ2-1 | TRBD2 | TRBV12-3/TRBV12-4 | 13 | TGTGCCAGCACCGGACTAGCGGGCGATGAGCAGTTCTTC | CASTGLAGDEQFF
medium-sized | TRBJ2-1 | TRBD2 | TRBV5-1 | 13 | TGCGCCAGCAGCTTGGGCGGGAGCAATGAGCAGTTCTTC | CASSLGGSNEQFF
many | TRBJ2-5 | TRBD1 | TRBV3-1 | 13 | TGTGCCAGCAGCCAGGGGACAGAAGAGACCCAGTACTTC | CASSQGTEETQYF
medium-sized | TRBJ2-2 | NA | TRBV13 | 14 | TGTGCCAGCAGCAGCGGGCCGAACACCGGGGAGCTGTTTTTT | CASSSGPNTGELFF
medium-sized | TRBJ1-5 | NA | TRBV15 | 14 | TGTGCCACCAGCATCCAGAGACACCTTCAGCCCCAGCATTTT | CATSIQRHLQPQHF
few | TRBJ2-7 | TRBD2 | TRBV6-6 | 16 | TGTGCCAGCAGTTACTGGGGGACTAGCGGGAGCTACGAGCAGTACTTC | CASSYWGTSGSYEQYF
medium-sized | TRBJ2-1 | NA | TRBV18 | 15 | TGTGCCAGCTACATGGGAGAGGGTAACTACAATGAGCAGTTCTTC | CASYMGEGNYNEQFF
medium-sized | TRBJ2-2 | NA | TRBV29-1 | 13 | TGCAGCGTTTTATTGGTTAACACCGGGGAGCTGTTTTTT | CSVLLVNTGELFF
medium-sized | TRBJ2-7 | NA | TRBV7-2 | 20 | TGTGCCAGCAGCTTAGCGCTTGGACCTGCTTTCCAGATGAAACCCTACGAGCAGTACTTC | CASSLALGPAFQMKPYEQYF
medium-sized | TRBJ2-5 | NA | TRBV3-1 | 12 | TGTGCCAGCAGCCGCGGACGGGAGACCCAGTACTTC | CASSRGRETQYF
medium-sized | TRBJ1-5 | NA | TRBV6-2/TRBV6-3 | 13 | TGTGCCAGCAGTTACCGTAGCAATCAGCCCCAGCATTTT | CASSYRSNQPQHF
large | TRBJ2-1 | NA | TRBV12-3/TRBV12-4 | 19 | TGTGCCAGCAGTTTATTCATCCTCAAGGGGGGTACCCTATACAATGAGCAGTTCTTC | CASSLFILKGGTLYNEQFF
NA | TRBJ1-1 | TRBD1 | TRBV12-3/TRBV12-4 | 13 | TGTGCCAGCAGTTACAGGGGGCACACTGAAGCTTTCTTT | CASSYRGHTEAFF
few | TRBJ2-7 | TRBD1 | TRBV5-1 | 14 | TGCGCCAGCAGCCACGGGACAGGGCAGGACGAGCAGTACTTC | CASSHGTGQDEQYF
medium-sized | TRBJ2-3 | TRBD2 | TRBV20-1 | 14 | TGCAGTGCGGCCGGAGCGGGAGCGGGGGATACGCAGTATTTT | CSAAGAGAGDTQYF
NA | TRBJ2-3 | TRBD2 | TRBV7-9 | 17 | TGTGCCAGCAGCTCCGGGACTAGCGGGGGCCTCACAGATACGCAGTATTTT | CASSSGTSGGLTDTQYF
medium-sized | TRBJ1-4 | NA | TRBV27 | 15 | TGTGCCAGCAGTCCGTGGGCGAGTGACGGAGAAAAACTGTTTTTT | CASSPWASDGEKLFF
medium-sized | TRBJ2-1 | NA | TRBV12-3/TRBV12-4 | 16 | TGTGCCAGCAGTTCCAGGGTCACCTCTTCCTACAATGAGCAGTTCTTC | CASSSRVTSSYNEQFF
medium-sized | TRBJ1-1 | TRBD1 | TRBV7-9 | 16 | TGTGCCAGCAGTGATCCCGGGACAGGGCTGAACACTGAAGCTTTCTTT | CASSDPGTGLNTEAFF
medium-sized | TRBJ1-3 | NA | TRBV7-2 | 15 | TGTGCCAGCAGCCCCAGTGCGATCTCTGGAAACACCATATATTTT | CASSPSAISGNTIYF
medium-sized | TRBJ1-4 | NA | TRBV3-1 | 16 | TGTGCCAGCAGCCAGAACCCTCCAGGGTCGAATGAAAAACTGTTTTTT | CASSQNPPGSNEKLFF
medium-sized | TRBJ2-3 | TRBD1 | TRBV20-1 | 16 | TGCAGTGCTGGCTCCTCGACAGGGATAAGCACAGATACGCAGTATTTT | CSAGSSTGISTDTQYF
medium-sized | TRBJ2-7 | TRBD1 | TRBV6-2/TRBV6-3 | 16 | TGTGCCAGCAGTTACTCGGGACAGGGGAAGGACTACGAGCAGTACTTC | CASSYSGQGKDYEQYF
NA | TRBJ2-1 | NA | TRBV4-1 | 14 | TGCGCCAGCAGCCAAGATCAATCTATCATCGAGCAGTTCTTC | CASSQDQSIIEQFF
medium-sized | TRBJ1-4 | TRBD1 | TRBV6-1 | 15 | TGTGCCAGCAGGAAGCCGGGACAGGGGAATGAAAAACTGTTTTTT | CASRKPGQGNEKLFF
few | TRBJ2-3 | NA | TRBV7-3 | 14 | TGTGCCAGCAGCTTATTCAAGTACACAGATACGCAGTATTTT | CASSLFKYTDTQYF
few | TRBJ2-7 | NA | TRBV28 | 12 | TGTGCCAGCAGAGAGGACGTTGACGAGCAGTACTTC | CASREDVDEQYF
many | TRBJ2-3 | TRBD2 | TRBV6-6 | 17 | TGTGCCAGCAGTTACCCGACTAGCGGGGGGGATACAGATACGCAGTATTTT | CASSYPTSGGDTDTQYF
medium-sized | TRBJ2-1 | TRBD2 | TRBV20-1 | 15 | TGCAGTGCGCCCGGACTAGCGGACTCCTACAATGAGCAGTTCTTC | CSAPGLADSYNEQFF
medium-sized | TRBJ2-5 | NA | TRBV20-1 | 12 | TGCAGTGCATCGACCCGCCAAGAGACCCAGTACTTC | CSASTRQETQYF
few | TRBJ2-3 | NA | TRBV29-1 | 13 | TGCAGCGTTGTAGTTGGTAGCACAGATACGCAGTATTTT | CSVVVGSTDTQYF
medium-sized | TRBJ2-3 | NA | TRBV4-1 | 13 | TGCGCCAGCAGCCAAGATGGGGGGGATACGCAGTATTTT | CASSQDGGDTQYF
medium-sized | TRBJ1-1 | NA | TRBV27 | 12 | TGTGCCAGCATAGGAGGGAAGGATGAAGCTTTCTTT | CASIGGKDEAFF
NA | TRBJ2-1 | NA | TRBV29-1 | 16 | TGCAGCGTGATTAACTCCCAGGGGGGAATGGGCGATGAGCAGTTCTTC | CSVINSQGGMGDEQFF
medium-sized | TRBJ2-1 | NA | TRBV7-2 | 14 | TGTGCCAGCAGCTTATTCGGCATCTACAATGAGCAGTTCTTC | CASSLFGIYNEQFF
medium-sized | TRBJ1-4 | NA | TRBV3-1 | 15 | TGTGCCAGCAGCCCCTTGGGGACAACTAATGAAAAACTGTTTTTT | CASSPLGTTNEKLFF
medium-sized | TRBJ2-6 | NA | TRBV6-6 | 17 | TGTGCCAGCAGTTACTCGGTGGGAGTGGCTGGGGCCAACGTCCTGACTTTC | CASSYSVGVAGANVLTF
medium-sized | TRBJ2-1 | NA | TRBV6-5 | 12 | TGTGCCAGCAGCCAAACTACAGGAAAGAAGTTCTTC | CASSQTTGKKFF
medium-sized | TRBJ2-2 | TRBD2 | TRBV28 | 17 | TGTGCCAGCAGTTTGGGCCTTTTAGCGGGAGACACCGGGGAGCTGTTTTTT | CASSLGLLAGDTGELFF
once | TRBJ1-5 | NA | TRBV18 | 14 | TGTGCCAGCTCCCTCAGCGGGGGCAATCAGCCCCAGCATTTT | CASSLSGGNQPQHF
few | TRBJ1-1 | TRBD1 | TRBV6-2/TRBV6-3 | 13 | TGTGCCAGCAGATCTACAGGGGAAACTGAAGCTTTCTTT | CASRSTGETEAFF
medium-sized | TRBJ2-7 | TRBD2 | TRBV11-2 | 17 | TGTGCCAGCAGCTTAAGTTATGGGGACTACCGCTCCTACGAGCAGTACTTC | CASSLSYGDYRSYEQYF
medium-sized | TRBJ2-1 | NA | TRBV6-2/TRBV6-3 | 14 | TGTGCCAGCAGAATGGACAGCGACTACAATGAGCAGTTCTTC | CASRMDSDYNEQFF
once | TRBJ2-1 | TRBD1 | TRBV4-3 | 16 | TGCGCCAGCAGCCAAGATGGGGACAGCGCCTACAATGAGCAGTTCTTC | CASSQDGDSAYNEQFF
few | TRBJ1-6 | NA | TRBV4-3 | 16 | TGCGCCAGCAGCCAAGGTTCAGGGTATCGGAATTCACCCCTCCACTTT | CASSQGSGYRNSPLHF
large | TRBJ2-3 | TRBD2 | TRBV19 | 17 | TGTGCCAGTAGTCCCGGACTAGCGGGAGGTTTAATTGATACGCAGTATTTT | CASSPGLAGGLIDTQYF
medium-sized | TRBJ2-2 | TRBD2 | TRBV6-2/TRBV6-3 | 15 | TGTGCCGGAACCGGGACTAGCGAAAACACCGGGGAGCTGTTTTTT | CAGTGTSENTGELFF